This T cell receptor (beta chain) comes out of a study of cytotoxic CD8 clonotypes in ibrutinib-treated CLL. Profiling relied on immunoSEQ multiplex PCR, and the TCRdb table lists in-frame clones only, not all of them. The data show 35,000 to 55,000 clones, with under 75% seen just once and roughly 13% held by the top ten. CDR1 is SGHNT, CDR2 YYREEE, per germline (reference sequence). The length of the CDR3 is 16 residues. Trimming removed 1 base from V and 4 bases from J, with 17 bases in between. Sequenced material: PBMCs, taken after 12 months of ibrutinib treatment. The origin of this receptor is a human donor with chronic lymphocytic leukemia. The chain employs TRBV5-4 and TRBJ1-1; D is perhaps TRBD1 (5 bases). The CDR3 sequence: CASSLPSGGSGTEAFF. The DNA for the CDR3 is TGTGCCAGCAGCTTGCCCTCTGGGGGATCGGGCACTGAAGCTTTCTTT.